Listed here is a single T cell receptor beta chain. With 4 bases removed from V and 3 bases from J, the gap between germline ends came to 14 bases. Per germline, CDR1 SGDLS and CDR2 YYNGEE. The CDR3 runs to 15 residues. TCRdb re-analysed the 5' RACE reads in MiXCR, keeping a single row per CDR3 protein. The sample carries fewer than 80,000 distinct CDR3 sequences, roughly 22% recorded once. Source material: memory CD4+ T cells sorted from a lymph node. Subset here: memory CD4+ T cells, CD4+CD45RO+CD25-. The TCR originated in a female donor with breast cancer. V gene TRBV9 combines with J gene TRBJ1-3, with a tentative D call TRBD1 (5 bases). The CDR3 DNA reads TGTGCCAGCAGCCCTCCCATGGGGGGTGGAAACACCATATATTTT. This gives the protein CASSPPMGGGNTIYF.